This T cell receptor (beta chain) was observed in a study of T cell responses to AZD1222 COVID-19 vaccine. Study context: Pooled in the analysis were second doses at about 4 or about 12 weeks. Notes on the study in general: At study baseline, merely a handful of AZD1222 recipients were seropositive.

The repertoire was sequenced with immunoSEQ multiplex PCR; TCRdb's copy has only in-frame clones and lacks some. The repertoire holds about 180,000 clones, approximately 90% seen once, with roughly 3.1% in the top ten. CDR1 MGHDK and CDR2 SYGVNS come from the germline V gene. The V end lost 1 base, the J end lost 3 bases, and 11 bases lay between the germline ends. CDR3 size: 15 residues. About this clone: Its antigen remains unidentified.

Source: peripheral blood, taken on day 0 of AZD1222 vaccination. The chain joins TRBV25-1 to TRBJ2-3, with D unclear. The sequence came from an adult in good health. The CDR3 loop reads CASSESERFTDTQYF. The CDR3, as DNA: TGTGCCAGCAGTGAATCGGAGAGGTTTACAGATACGCAGTATTTT.